This TCR beta chain originates from a study of blood T cell repertoires in COVID-19. At the level of the study: T cells, B-cell-depleted T cells, or PBMCs supplied cDNA or gDNA.

This CDR3 is built from 14 residues. The V and J ends lost 3 bases and 0 bases respectively, with 11 bases between them. Germline V gene lookup returns CDR1 SQVTM and CDR2 ANQGSEA. Original methodology: Amplification with reference gene primers provided the estimates of nucleated cell counts. TCRdb keeps only in-frame clones here, not all; method: immunoSEQ multiplex PCR. That table supplies the V and J calls and clone size; D and trimming were determined from the DNA. The sample holds some 300,000 clones, around 87% seen once. The clonotype comes from a man in his 70s with acute or convalescent COVID-19. The material sequenced was peripheral blood. The chain uses TRBV29-1 and TRBJ1-1, with D perhaps matching TRBD1 (5 bases). Here the CDR3 DNA reads TGCAGCGTTGATAGGGCAGGGATGAACACTGAAGCTTTCTTT. Amino acid sequence: CSVDRAGMNTEAFF. Together with reference TRBV29-1 and TRBJ1-1, the CDR3 gives the full variable domain: SAVISQKPSRDICQRGTSLTIQCQVDSQVTMMFWYRQQPGQSLTLIATANQGSEATYESGFVIDKFPISRPNLTFSTLTVSNMSPEDSSIYLCSVDRAGMNTEAFFGQGTRLTVV.